The rows below give T cell receptor beta chains drawn from one sample of a study of radiotherapy plus CTLA-4 blockade in lung cancer. Clones were read by immunoSEQ multiplex PCR, and TCRdb kept only the in-frame ones, dropping some. The table has about 49,000 clones, 60% to 80% seen once; the top ten hold roughly 10%. Sequenced material: peripheral blood, taken from a patient treated with radiotherapy plus ipilimumab. Receptors were obtained from a human donor with non-small cell lung cancer who had stable disease on radiotherapy plus ipilimumab. The CDR3 runs from the conserved cysteine through the conserved F or W. The order of the fields is CDR3 protein, CDR3 DNA, J gene, clone size, D gene, CDR3 length, V gene. A D gene is named only where the DNA matches it firmly. Clone size is not always given. Where it is, it says once, few, many or a class for expanded clones.

CASSYRSTGMNTEAFF,TGTGCCAGCAGTTATCGGTCGACAGGGATGAACACTGAAGCTTTCTTT,TRBJ1-1,.,TRBD1,16,TRBV6-5
CSVARPGQGLGHEKLFF,TGCAGCGTTGCTAGGCCGGGACAGGGATTAGGGCACGAAAAACTGTTTTTT,TRBJ1-4,.,TRBD1,17,TRBV29-1
CASSPRTERVKLFF,TGTGCCAGCAGCCCCAGGACGGAACGCGTAAAACTGTTTTTT,TRBJ1-4,.,.,14,TRBV9
CASSRTGQGLSYEQYF,TGTGCCAGCAGCAGAACGGGACAGGGGCTCTCCTACGAGCAGTACTTC,TRBJ2-7,.,TRBD1,16,TRBV5-4
CASSKGQNSPLHF,TGTGCCAGCAGCAAAGGACAGAATTCACCCCTCCACTTT,TRBJ1-6,.,.,13,TRBV21-1
CASSPRGFSTDTQYF,TGTGCCAGCAGCCCGCGGGGGTTCAGCACAGATACGCAGTATTTT,TRBJ2-3,few,TRBD2,15,TRBV7-2
CASGLVLGAGSYNSPLHF,TGTGCTAGTGGTTTGGTACTAGGGGCCGGCTCCTATAATTCACCCCTCCACTTT,TRBJ1-6,.,.,18,TRBV12-5
CASKGAAGNTIYF,TGTGCCAGCAAAGGAGCCGCGGGCAACACCATATATTTT,TRBJ1-3,.,.,13,TRBV2
CASSLGVSASSRKNTEAFF,TGTGCCAGCAGCTTAGGGGTGTCGGCGTCTTCCCGAAAGAACACTGAAGCTTTCTTT,TRBJ1-1,.,.,19,TRBV7-6
CASSPGTFNSPLHF,TGTGCCAGCAGTCCCGGGACATTTAATTCACCCCTCCACTTT,TRBJ1-6,.,.,14,TRBV27
CASSLRGQGAGDTQYF,TGTGCCAGCAGCTTAAGGGGACAGGGGGCCGGGGATACGCAGTATTTT,TRBJ2-3,.,TRBD1,16,TRBV7-3
CASRAPLVEAFF,TGTGCCAGCAGGGCCCCCTTGGTAGAAGCTTTCTTT,TRBJ1-1,once,.,12,TRBV2
CASSDPRLGEKLFF,TGTGCCAGCAGCGATCCTAGACTAGGGGAAAAACTGTTTTTT,TRBJ1-4,few,.,14,TRBV7-8
CASSQGQTNTEAFF,TGTGCCAGCAGCCAAGGCCAGACAAACACTGAAGCTTTCTTT,TRBJ1-1,.,.,14,TRBV4-2
CASSLLQGADYGYTF,TGCGCCAGCAGCCTCCTACAGGGCGCAGACTATGGCTACACCTTC,TRBJ1-2,.,.,15,TRBV5-1
CASSTGQGLTDTQYF,TGCGCCAGCAGCACGGGACAAGGTCTTACAGATACGCAGTATTTT,TRBJ2-3,.,.,15,TRBV10-2
CAIRRDRANTGELFF,TGTGCCATCAGGCGGGACAGAGCGAACACCGGGGAGCTGTTTTTT,TRBJ2-2,.,.,15,TRBV10-3
CASSLGHLNTEAFF,TGTGCCAGCAGTCTGGGACACCTGAACACTGAAGCTTTCTTT,TRBJ1-1,.,.,14,TRBV7-9
CASRKRGPMDEQFF,TGTGCCAGCAGAAAGCGGGGGCCAATGGATGAGCAGTTCTTC,TRBJ2-1,.,TRBD2,14,TRBV6-1
CASNLNSGYGYTF,TGTGCCAGTAATCTGAACAGCGGGTATGGCTACACCTTC,TRBJ1-2,once,.,13,TRBV19
CASRLHAEGLRF,TGTGCCAGCAGACTGCACGCGGAGGGGCTACGTTTT,TRBJ1-5,.,.,12,TRBV2
CASSPPGIPSGNTIYF,TGTGCCAGCAGTCCTCCAGGAATACCCTCTGGAAACACCATATATTTT,TRBJ1-3,.,.,16,TRBV6-6
CASTPDRGRQPQHF,TGTGCCAGTACCCCAGACAGGGGAAGACAGCCCCAGCATTTT,TRBJ1-5,.,TRBD1,14,TRBV19
CASSYSPGNTIYF,TGTGCCAGCAGTTATTCCCCCGGAAACACCATATATTTT,TRBJ1-3,few,.,13,TRBV6-5
CSARSPGELFF,TGCAGTGCCAGATCCCCCGGGGAGCTGTTTTTT,TRBJ2-2,.,.,11,TRBV20-1
CASSFAGLAGGYEQFF,TGTGCCAGCAGCTTCGCGGGGCTAGCGGGGGGGTATGAGCAGTTCTTC,TRBJ2-1,few,TRBD2,16,TRBV7-9
CATSRKGDGDEKLFF,TGTGCCACCAGCAGAAAGGGTGATGGGGATGAAAAACTGTTTTTT,TRBJ1-4,.,.,15,TRBV15
CASSPTGGLVDTQYF,TGTGCCAGCAGCCCAACAGGGGGCTTGGTAGATACGCAGTATTTT,TRBJ2-3,few,TRBD1,15,TRBV7-3
CAWSVTEAGYTF,TGTGCCTGGAGTGTAACGGAGGCTGGCTACACCTTC,TRBJ1-2,.,.,12,TRBV30
CASSGSGTGQNIQYF,TGTGCCAGCAGCGGATCCGGGACAGGGCAAAACATTCAGTACTTC,TRBJ2-4,few,TRBD1,15,TRBV5-4
CASSFSTGGTGELFF,TGTGCCAGCAGTTTCAGCACCGGGGGCACCGGGGAGCTGTTTTTT,TRBJ2-2,.,.,15,TRBV27
CASSPPTTNEKLFF,TGTGCCAGCTCACCACCCACCACTAATGAAAAACTGTTTTTT,TRBJ1-4,many,.,14,TRBV18
CASSLGGANQPQHF,TGTGCCAGCAGCTTGGGGGGGGCGAATCAGCCCCAGCATTTT,TRBJ1-5,once,.,14,TRBV7-9
CASSAPRGGPNTEAFF,TGTGCCAGCAGCGCCCCTAGGGGGGGACCGAACACTGAAGCTTTCTTT,TRBJ1-1,.,.,16,TRBV9
CARRMSTDTQYF,TGCGCCAGAAGGATGAGCACAGATACGCAGTATTTT,TRBJ2-3,.,.,12,TRBV5-1
CASIGTGGFYGYTF,TGTGCCAGCATTGGGACAGGGGGTTTCTATGGCTACACCTTC,TRBJ1-2,.,TRBD1,14,TRBV2
CASSEVWGGSGVGYTF,TGTGCCAGCAGTGAGGTGTGGGGCGGATCCGGCGTCGGCTACACCTTC,TRBJ1-2,.,.,16,TRBV6-1
CASSLSATNTEAFF,TGTGCCAGCAGCTTATCAGCCACCAACACTGAAGCTTTCTTT,TRBJ1-1,.,.,14,TRBV7-3
CASSYTGDKTNEQYF,TGTGCCAGCAGTTACACGGGAGACAAAACTAACGAGCAGTACTTC,TRBJ2-7,few,.,15,TRBV6-5
CASSYSGQYGYTF,TGTGCCAGCAGTTACTCGGGACAGTATGGCTACACCTTC,TRBJ1-2,.,TRBD1,13,TRBV6-6
CAGQGVTNEKLFF,TGTGCCGGCCAAGGGGTTACTAATGAAAAACTGTTTTTT,TRBJ1-4,.,.,13,TRBV2
CAIRQGAGNTEAFF,TGTGCCATCAGACAGGGAGCGGGGAACACTGAAGCTTTCTTT,TRBJ1-1,.,.,14,TRBV10-3